This T cell receptor (beta chain) was retrieved from a study of cytomegalovirus exposure and HLA in healthy donors. General study findings and limits: As a later analysis showed, a missense DCLRE1C variant was linked to trimming of TCR beta V- and J-genes.

With respect to this clone: Its matching antigen is unknown.

PCR amplification relied on 60 Vbeta primers (plus 13 Jbeta primers). Measured with immunoSEQ multiplex PCR; TCRdb has only the in-frame clones, and not every one. The sample shows 75,000 to 90,000 clones, roughly 61% of them seen only once. This clonotype was sampled from a woman in her thirties or forties in good health and CMV-seropositive. The material sequenced was PBMCs.

CDR3 in amino acids: CASSIPERKAAYNEQFF. CDR3 DNA sequence: TGTGCCAGTAGTATACCTGAGCGGAAAGCGGCGTACAATGAGCAGTTCTTC. The chain recombines TRBV19 with TRBJ2-1; a weak D match, TRBD2 (5 bases). CDR3 size: 17 residues. Trimming stripped 2 bases from V and 4 bases from J, with 18 bases between. Germline V lookup: CDR1 LNHDA, CDR2 SQIVND (reference sequence).